The 8 T cell receptor beta chains given below trace back to one sample, sequenced in a study of shared clonotypes between healthy human individuals. Measured with immunoSEQ multiplex PCR; TCRdb has only the in-frame clones, and not every one. Of roughly 2 million clones listed, 85% to 95% are singletons. Sequencing was performed on naive CD4+ T cells sorted from blood. Documented subset: CD45RA+ positively selected. The receptors here all came from a man aged 18 to 35 in good health.

The chain joins TRBV11-2 to TRBJ1-3; D is unclear. This CDR3 comprises 16 residues. The V end was cut by 3 bases, the J end by 2 bases, with 14 bases between. CDR1 SGHAT and CDR2 FQNNGV come from the germline V gene. The CDR3 region is CASSLRLKVPGNTIYF. CDR3 nucleotide sequence: TGTGCCAGCAGCTTGAGGTTGAAGGTACCTGGAAACACCATATATTTT.

The CDR3 nucleotides read TGTGCCAGCAGTTTATTGCAGGGTCGGGGCGAGCAGTACTTC. It translates to CASSLLQGRGEQYF. The chain links TRBV28 to TRBJ2-7; D could derive from TRBD1 or TRBD2 (5 bases each). Germline loops: CDR1 MDHEN, CDR2 SYDVKM. This CDR3 region has 14 residues. V was shortened by 1 base and J by 6 bases, with 13 bases between the two germline ends.

The chain employs TRBV21-1 and TRBJ1-2; the D call of TRBD1 is as the table states it, not checked on the DNA. TRBV21-1 is tagged as a pseudogene. The CDR3 length is 15 residues. The CDR3 here is CASNTPGDINYGYTF. In nucleotides, the CDR3 is TGTGCCAGCAACACTCCAGGGGATATAAACTATGGCTACACCTTC.

Worth noting for this clone: The sample holds other DNA sequences that translate to the same CDR3. The chain employs TRBV11-2 and TRBJ1-1; D ambiguous. CDR1 is SGHAT, CDR2 FQNNGV, per germline. V was cut by 3 bases and J by 1 base, with 9 bases left in between. The CDR3 has 14 amino acids. The DNA for the CDR3 is TGTGCCAGCAGCTTTAGGGTGGGGAACACTGAAGCTTTCTTT. Translated, it gives CASSFRVGNTEAFF. The complete variable domain, with remaining parts taken from reference TRBV11-2 and TRBJ1-1, reads EAGVAQSPRYKIIEKRQSVAFWCNPISGHATLYWYQQILGQGPKLLIQFQNNGVVDDSQLPKDRFSAERLKGVDSTLKIQPAKLEDSAVYLCASSFRVGNTEAFFGQGTRLTVV.

The gene calls are TRBV4-3 and TRBJ2-3, with 7 nucleotides matching TRBD1. J lost 3 bases, V lost 5 bases, and 8 bases had no gene match. The CDR3 length is 15 residues. Germline CDR1 is LGHNA and CDR2 is YSLEER. Written as DNA, the CDR3 is TGCGCCAGCAGCTCCGCCGGACAGGCGACAGATACGCAGTATTTT. Protein product: CASSSAGQATDTQYF.

The chain joins TRBV6-5 to TRBJ1-1; 9 nucleotides line up with TRBD1. Germline CDR1 is MNHEY and CDR2 is SVGAGI. The CDR3 is 15 amino acids. J was trimmed by 4 bases and V by 4 bases; bases with no gene match: 7. The CDR3 nucleotides are TGTGCCAGCAGTTTCACCGGGACAGGGTCCACTGAAGCTTTCTTT. Translated: CASSFTGTGSTEAFF.

The chain carries TRBV6-6 and TRBJ2-7; TRBD1 matches 7 bases. The length of the CDR3 is 14 residues. Germline V gene data show CDR1 as MNHNY and CDR2 as SVGAGI (reference sequence). V lost 7 bases, J lost 3 bases, and 9 bases stayed unmatched. The CDR3 nucleotides read TGTGCCAGCACCGGATCGGGACAGTTCTACGAGCAGTACTTC. As protein: CASTGSGQFYEQYF.

The rearrangement links TRBV27 to TRBJ2-7; D gene unclear. Germline V gene data show CDR1 as MNHEY and CDR2 as SMNVEV (reference sequence). With 3 bases removed from V and 2 bases from J, the gap between germline ends came to 8 bases. This CDR3 is 13 amino acids long. The CDR3 protein is CASSFSRTYEQYF. CDR3 in DNA: TGTGCCAGCAGTTTCTCACGGACCTACGAGCAGTACTTC.